The 7 T cell receptor beta chains reported below all come from one sample, sequenced in a study of cytomegalovirus exposure and HLA in healthy donors. Primers for the PCR totalled 60 Vbeta and 13 Jbeta. The repertoire was sequenced with immunoSEQ multiplex PCR; TCRdb's copy has only in-frame clones and lacks some. Of more than 150,000 clones in the sample, 81% were seen once. Sequenced input: PBMCs. The receptors come from a man between 45 and 60 years old in good health and CMV-seronegative.

The V gene is TRBV18, the J gene TRBJ1-1; D is uncertain. The CDR3 sequence is 13 residues long. V was shortened by 10 bases and J by 3 bases, with 15 bases between the two germline ends. CDR1 is KGHSH, CDR2 LQKENI, per germline. The CDR3 coding sequence is TGTGCCACGACGGGGTTCACGGACACTGAAGCTTTCTTT. As protein: CATTGFTDTEAFF.

CDR3 DNA: TGTGCCAGCACAAAAAGGGGTAACACTGAAGCTTTCTTT. This encodes CASTKRGNTEAFF. The chain joins TRBV6-6 to TRBJ1-1; perhaps TRBD1 as D (5 bases). Germline V lookup: CDR1 MNHNY, CDR2 SVGAGI (reference sequence). This CDR3 is built from 13 residues. V was trimmed by 7 bases and J by 2 bases, leaving 11 bases between them.

The chain employs TRBV7-2 and TRBJ2-1; 10 bases agree with TRBD2. The CDR3 extends over 15 amino acids. CDR1 is SGHTA and CDR2 is FQGNSA in the germline V gene. V lost 3 bases to trimming and J lost 6 bases; unmatched junction nucleotides: 5. The CDR3 DNA sequence: TGTGCCAGCAGCTTCGGACTAGCGGCTATCAATGAGCAGTTCTTC. Residues: CASSFGLAAINEQFF.

The chain has TRBV7-2 and TRBJ1-1; D unresolved. V was pared by 0 bases and J by 1 base, with 3 bases between. This CDR3 region has 13 residues. CDR1 is SGHTA and CDR2 is FQGNSA in the germline V gene. CDR3 residues: CASSLAANTEAFF. CDR3 DNA sequence: TGTGCCAGCAGCTTAGCGGCGAACACTGAAGCTTTCTTT.

This clone has only a few counts. The rearrangement uses TRBV7-6 and TRBJ1-4, with TRBD1 as a possible D gene (5 bases). CDR1 and CDR2 from the germline V gene are SGHVS and FNYEAQ. The CDR3 consists of 17 residues. V lost 5 bases, J lost 5 bases, and 21 bases lay in between. The CDR3 coding sequence is TGTGCCAGCAGCCCGGTAGGGTCAGGGTACGGGAATGAAAAACTGTTTTTT. Residues: CASSPVGSGYGNEKLFF.

A note on this clone: Germline is not matched at one junction end, which may reflect a read error. This rearrangement joins TRBV2 to TRBJ1-4; possibly TRBD1 for D (5 bases). The CDR3 consists of 12 residues. CDR1 is SNHLY and CDR2 is FYNNEI in the germline V gene. The CDR3 DNA reads as TGTGCCAGCAGGCCACAGGCGGGGGGGGAGATTTTT. Its translation is CASRPQAGGEIF.

This chain links TRBV5-4 with TRBJ1-1; no definite D call. From germline, CDR1 is SGHNT and CDR2 YYREEE (reference sequence). V dropped 4 bases and J dropped 0 bases, with 7 bases sitting between them. The CDR3 length is 13 residues. The CDR3 here is CASSLDLNTEAFF. CDR3 coding DNA: TGTGCCAGCAGCCTAGACTTGAACACTGAAGCTTTCTTT.